This T cell receptor (beta chain) stems from a study of blood T cells in healthy people across ages. This clonotype was seen at least ten times. For the second PCR, which ran for about 6 to 11 cycles, a sample-barcoded 5' primer and a J-beta primer mix were used. From the 5' RACE reads, TCRdb called clonotypes with MiXCR, one entry per CDR3 protein. The data contain about 930,000 distinct CDR3 sequences, 25% to 35% of them singletons. Trimming shortened V by 3 bases and J by 1 base, and 17 bases separated the two germline ends. Germline-derived CDR1 and CDR2 are SGHVS and FNYEAQ. The length of the CDR3 is 17 residues. These records were also assigned to another study, of T cells of mothers and their children. From that second work: Six children and their three healthy Caucasian mothers were the donors.

The chain employs TRBV7-6 and TRBJ2-3; tentatively, D is TRBD1 or TRBD2 (5 bases each). Sequencing used blood. This sequence was found in a woman aged 40 to 50 in good health. The CDR3 spells CASSFESPGHGTDTQYF. In nucleotides, the CDR3 is TGTGCCAGCAGCTTTGAGTCTCCGGGGCATGGCACAGATACGCAGTATTTT.